This entry features one T cell receptor beta chain sequence. Its antigen is not identified. CDR3 length: 15 residues. V was clipped by 4 bases and J by 8 bases; unmatched bases: 8. Germline CDR1 and CDR2: MNHEY and SVGEGT. This sample is part of a study of T cell responses to AZD1222 COVID-19 vaccine. General study findings and limits: Just a handful of AZD1222 recipients tested seropositive at baseline. An increase in Spike-specific TCR breadth and depth was observed after two AZD1222 doses. Donors were largely white British and mainly female; clonal diversity was possibly underestimated. The reported proportion of spike-specific TCRs targeting unmutated variant regions was nearly half.

TCRdb's copy holds only in-frame clones and misses some; the assay was immunoSEQ multiplex PCR. The profile shows about 130,000 clones, 92% of them singletons. The chain joins TRBV6-2 or TRBV6-3 to TRBJ1-4; 9 nucleotides agree with TRBD1. The specimen comprised peripheral blood, sampled on day 0 of AZD1222 vaccination. This TCR was sampled from an adult in good health. This chain's CDR3 is CASSSPGTGKEKLFF. The CDR3 coding sequence is TGTGCCAGCAGTTCACCAGGGACAGGGAAAGAAAAACTGTTTTTT.